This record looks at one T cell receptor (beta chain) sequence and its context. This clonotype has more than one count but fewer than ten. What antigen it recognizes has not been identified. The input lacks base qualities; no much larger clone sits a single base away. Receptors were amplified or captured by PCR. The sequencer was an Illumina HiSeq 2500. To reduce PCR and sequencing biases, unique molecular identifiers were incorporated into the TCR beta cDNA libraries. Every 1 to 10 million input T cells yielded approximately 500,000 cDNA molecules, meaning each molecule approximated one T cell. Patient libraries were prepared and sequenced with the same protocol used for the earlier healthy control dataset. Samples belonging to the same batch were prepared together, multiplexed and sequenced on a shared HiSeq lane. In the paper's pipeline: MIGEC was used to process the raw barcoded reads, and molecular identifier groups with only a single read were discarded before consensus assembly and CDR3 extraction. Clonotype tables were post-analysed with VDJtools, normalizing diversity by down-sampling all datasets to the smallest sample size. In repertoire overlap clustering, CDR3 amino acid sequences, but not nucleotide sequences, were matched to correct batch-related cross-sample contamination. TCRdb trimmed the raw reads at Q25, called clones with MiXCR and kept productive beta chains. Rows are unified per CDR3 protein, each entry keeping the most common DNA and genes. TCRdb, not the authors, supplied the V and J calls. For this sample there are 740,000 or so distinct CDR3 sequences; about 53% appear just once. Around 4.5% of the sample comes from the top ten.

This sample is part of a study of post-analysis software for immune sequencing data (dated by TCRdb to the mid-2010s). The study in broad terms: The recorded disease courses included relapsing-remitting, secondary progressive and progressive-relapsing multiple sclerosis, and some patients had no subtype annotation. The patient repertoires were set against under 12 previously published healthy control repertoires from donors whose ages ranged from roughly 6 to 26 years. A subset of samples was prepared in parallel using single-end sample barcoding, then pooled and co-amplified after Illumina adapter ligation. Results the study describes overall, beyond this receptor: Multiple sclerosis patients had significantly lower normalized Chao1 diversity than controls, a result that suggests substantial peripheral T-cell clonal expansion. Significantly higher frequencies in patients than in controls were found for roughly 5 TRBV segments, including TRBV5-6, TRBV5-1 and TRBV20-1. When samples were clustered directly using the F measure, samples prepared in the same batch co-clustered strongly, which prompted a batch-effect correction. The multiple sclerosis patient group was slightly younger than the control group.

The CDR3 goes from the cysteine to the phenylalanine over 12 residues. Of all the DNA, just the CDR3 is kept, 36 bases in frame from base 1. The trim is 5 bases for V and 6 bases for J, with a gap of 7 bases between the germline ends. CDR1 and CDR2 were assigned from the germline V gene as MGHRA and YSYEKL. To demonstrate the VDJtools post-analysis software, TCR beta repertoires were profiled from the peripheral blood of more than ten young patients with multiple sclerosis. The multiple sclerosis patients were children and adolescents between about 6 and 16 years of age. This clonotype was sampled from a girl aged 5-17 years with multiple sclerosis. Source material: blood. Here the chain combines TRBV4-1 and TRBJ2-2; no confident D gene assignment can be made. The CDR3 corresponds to CASSYPPGELFF. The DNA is TGCGCCAGCAGCTACCCTCCCGGGGAGCTGTTTTTT.